These 30 T cell receptor beta chains were all obtained from the same sample, sequenced in a study of CD8 T cells in Susac syndrome. A quantity of roughly 0.5 to 1 ug RNA underwent reverse transcription using random hexamers. Via MiXCR, TCRdb re-called the immunoSEQ multiplex PCR reads, giving one row per CDR3 protein. The sample records 170,000 or so distinct CDR3 sequences, 94% being singletons. The sequenced sample consisted of CD4+ T cells from PBMCs. All receptors derive from a human donor with Susac syndrome.

The V call is TRBV29-1, the J call TRBJ2-1; the D gene is possibly TRBD1 (7 bases). Per germline, CDR1 SQVTM and CDR2 ANQGSEA. V was trimmed by 0 bases and J by 8 bases, leaving 17 bases between them. This CDR3 spans 15 amino acids. Here the CDR3 reads CSVEDKRGRGDEQFF. The CDR3 DNA sequence: TGCAGCGTTGAAGATAAGAGGGGGCGCGGGGATGAGCAGTTCTTC.

This clonotype appeared a few times. The chain recombines TRBV6-2 or TRBV6-3 with TRBJ2-5, with no clear D. CDR1 MNHEY and CDR2 SVGEGT come from the germline V gene. V lost 2 bases, J lost 4 bases, and 5 bases lay in between. CDR3 size: 12 residues. This CDR3 reads CASSYRAETQYF. The CDR3 DNA follows: TGTGCCAGCAGTTACCGAGCAGAGACCCAGTACTTC.

The chain links TRBV29-1 to TRBJ1-2, with unresolved D. V gave up 3 bases and J gave up 2 bases, with 13 bases separating them. CDR1 and CDR2 from the germline V gene are SQVTM and ANQGSEA. The CDR3 has 14 amino acids. CDR3 residues: CSVETVFLNYGYTF. In DNA, the CDR3 is TGCAGCGTTGAGACCGTATTCCTCAACTATGGCTACACCTTC. Variable domain in full (rest from reference TRBV29-1 and TRBJ1-2): SAVISQKPSRDICQRGTSLTIQCQVDSQVTMMFWYRQQPGQSLTLIATANQGSEATYESGFVIDKFPISRPNLTFSTLTVSNMSPEDSSIYLCSVETVFLNYGYTFGSGTRLTVV.

The chain joins TRBV5-1 to TRBJ2-1; TRBD2 matches at 11 bases. The germline gives CDR1 SGHRS, CDR2 YFSETQ. The CDR3 extends over 16 amino acids. J gave up 5 bases and V 4 bases, and 8 bases lay outside the gene matches. CDR3 region: CASSLNSGGAHNEQFF. In nucleotides, the CDR3 is TGCGCCAGCAGCCTCAATAGCGGGGGGGCGCACAATGAGCAGTTCTTC. Complete variable domain (other parts from reference TRBV5-1 and TRBJ2-1): KAGVTQTPRYLIKTRGQQVTLSCSPISGHRSVSWYQQTPGQGLQFLFEYFSETQRNKGNFPGRFSGRQFSNSRSEMNVSTLELGDSALYLCASSLNSGGAHNEQFFGPGTRLTVL.

The chain's CDR3 is CASSSRTVNTEAFF. The CDR3, as DNA: TGTGCCAGCAGTTCCCGGACGGTAAACACTGAAGCTTTCTTT. This chain connects TRBV6-2 or TRBV6-3 to TRBJ1-1; D is unresolved. The CDR3 runs to 14 residues. Per germline, CDR1 MNHEY and CDR2 SVGEGT. Deletions cut 4 bases from V and 2 bases from J, with 11 bases between.

The V call is TRBV4-2, the J call TRBJ2-3, with TRBD2 matching 11 bases. The CDR3 is made up of 17 amino acids. CDR1 and CDR2 (germline): LGHNA, YNFKEQ. The trim removed 2 bases at V and 5 bases at J, leaving 9 bases unmatched. CDR3 DNA: TGTGCCAGCAGCCAACGAACTAGCGGGGGAAACGAAGATACGCAGTATTTT. Amino acid sequence: CASSQRTSGGNEDTQYF.

The CDR3 loop is CASREAGFISEQFF. CDR3 nucleotides: TGTGCCAGCAGGGAAGCGGGGTTCATTAGTGAGCAGTTCTTC. V usage is TRBV27 and J usage is TRBJ2-1; TRBD2 aligns across 7 bases. The CDR3 is 14 residues long. Losses at the gene ends were 6 bases for V and 9 bases for J; bases not matched to a gene: 11. Germline-derived CDR1 and CDR2 are MNHEY and SMNVEV (reference sequence).

This clonotype has more than one count but fewer than ten. The chain recombines TRBV5-1 with TRBJ1-2; TRBD1 is a possible D gene (5 bases). Germline V gene sequence: CDR1 SGHRS, CDR2 YFSETQ. The CDR3 has 14 residues. The V and J ends lost 0 bases and 2 bases respectively, with 8 bases between them. CDR3 nucleotide sequence: TGCGCCAGCAGCTTGGCCGAGGGGAACTATGGCTACACCTTC. Translated: CASSLAEGNYGYTF.

This chain joins TRBV20-1 and TRBJ2-2; D is possibly TRBD2 (7 bases). CDR1 and CDR2 from the germline V gene are DFQATT and SNEGSKA (reference sequence). V lost 5 bases, J lost 4 bases, and 20 bases lay in between. The CDR3 sequence is 16 residues long. This CDR3 reads CSAYRDGGGGTGELFF. CDR3 DNA sequence: TGCAGTGCTTACCGGGACGGCGGGGGCGGCACCGGGGAGCTGTTTTTT.

This clonotype came up a few times. V and J are TRBV14 and TRBJ2-6, with unresolved D. V shed 6 bases and J shed 1 base, with 4 bases lying between them. The CDR3 is made up of 13 amino acids. Germline loops: CDR1 SGHDN, CDR2 FVKESK. In nucleotides, the CDR3 is TGTGCCAGCAGGAATTCTGGGGCCAACGTCCTGACTTTC. As protein: CASRNSGANVLTF. The variable domain in full, completed from reference TRBV14 and TRBJ2-6, reads EAGVTQFPSHSVIEKGQTVTLRCDPISGHDNLYWYRRVMGKEIKFLLHFVKESKQDESGMPNNRFLAERTGGTYSTLKVQPAELEDSGVYFCASRNSGANVLTFGAGSRLTVL.

The J gene is TRBJ2-7, the V gene TRBV6-1, with D hard to call. The CDR3 runs to 12 residues. Germline V CDR1 and CDR2: MNHNS, SASEGT. V lost 4 bases, J lost 1 base, and 5 bases lay in between. CDR3 residues: CASSGGSYEQYF. In DNA form, the CDR3 reads TGTGCCAGCAGTGGTGGTTCCTACGAGCAGTACTTC.

The CDR3 here is CASRSSGTGDEQYF. The CDR3 nucleotides are TGTGCCAGCAGATCTTCCGGGACAGGGGACGAGCAGTACTTC. V usage is TRBV6-5 and J usage is TRBJ2-7; 10 positions match TRBD1. V lost 6 bases and J lost 5; bases outside the gene matches: 7. This CDR3 is built from 14 residues. Germline V gene lookup returns CDR1 MNHEY and CDR2 SVGAGI.

This sequence joins TRBV29-1 and TRBJ2-1; tentative D call: TRBD1 (5 bases). The ends were cut back, 4 bases at V and 7 bases at J, with 17 bases in the middle. The length of the CDR3 is 14 residues. CDR1 and CDR2 from the germline V gene are SQVTM and ANQGSEA. CDR3 nucleotides: TGCAGCGTTGTTCACGACAGTACCCGAAATGAGCAGTTCTTC. Translated, it gives CSVVHDSTRNEQFF.

The CDR3 DNA follows: TGCGCCAGCAGCCAAAATCAGCGGGGGGACACCGGGGAGCTGTTTTTT. It is translated as CASSQNQRGDTGELFF. V usage is TRBV4-3 and J usage is TRBJ2-2; 9 nucleotides align to TRBD2. In germline, CDR1 is LGHNA, CDR2 YSLEER. The CDR3 is made up of 16 amino acids. V trimming: 2 bases; J trimming: 3 bases; junction bases outside the gene matches: 4.

This rearrangement joins TRBV20-1 to TRBJ2-5, with a weak D call TRBD2 (6 bases). CDR1 is DFQATT and CDR2 is SNEGSKA in the germline V gene (reference sequence). V was cut by 3 bases and J by 7 bases, with 18 bases left in between. The CDR3 consists of 14 residues. The CDR3 protein is CSASPIGGPSTQYF. The CDR3 nucleotides are TGCAGTGCTAGTCCTATCGGGGGTCCGTCGACCCAGTACTTC.

The chain uses TRBV20-1 and TRBJ1-5; D perhaps matches TRBD1 (5 bases). The CDR3 contains 13 residues. Germline CDR1 and CDR2: DFQATT and SNEGSKA (reference sequence). V lost 6 bases and J lost 1, with 10 bases in between. The CDR3 DNA is TGCAGTGCAGCGGGGCCGAGCAATCAGCCCCAGCATTTT. It yields the protein CSAAGPSNQPQHF.

Only one count was recorded for this clonotype. J is TRBJ1-3 and V is TRBV30, with a possible D match to TRBD1 (5 bases). The germline CDR1 and CDR2 sequences are GTSNPN and SVGIG (reference sequence). The CDR3 is 15 amino acids. Trimming left V 0 bases short and J 3 bases short, with 12 bases between. In DNA, the CDR3 is TGTGCCTGGAGTGTTTCGGGACGACGTGGAAACACCATATATTTT. Protein: CAWSVSGRRGNTIYF.

V gene TRBV29-1 combines with J gene TRBJ1-3, with a weak D call TRBD1 (6 bases). V was clipped by 5 bases and J by 3 bases, with 8 bases between them. Germline CDR1 and CDR2: SQVTM and ANQGSEA. This CDR3 spans 12 amino acids. CDR3 region: CSVRTDGNTIYF. CDR3 DNA: TGCAGCGTTCGGACAGATGGAAACACCATATATTTT.

V and J are TRBV4-1 and TRBJ1-4; the D gene is possibly TRBD1 (5 bases). Deletions cut 4 bases from V and 0 bases from J, with 12 bases between. The germline V gene encodes CDR1 MGHRA and CDR2 YSYEKL. This CDR3 contains 16 residues. In nucleotides, the CDR3 is TGCGCCAGCAGCCCCTTCTGGGGGGCAACTAATGAAAAACTGTTTTTT. Translation gives CASSPFWGATNEKLFF.

The J gene is TRBJ2-2, the V gene TRBV6-5, with unresolved D. The germline gives CDR1 MNHEY, CDR2 SVGAGI. Between the trimmed V and J ends, which lost 5 bases and 4 bases, there was a span of 8 bases. The CDR3 extends over 13 amino acids. The DNA of the CDR3 is TGTGCCAGCAGTGACCTATCCACCGGGGAGCTGTTTTTT. Translation gives CASSDLSTGELFF.

V is TRBV29-1 and J is TRBJ2-5; 11 bases line up with TRBD2. The CDR3 totals 15 residues. Trimming cost V 1 base and J 2 bases; bases outside gene matches: 3. Germline CDR1 SQVTM, CDR2 ANQGSEA. The CDR3 protein is CSVEGLAGSQETQYF. The CDR3 coding sequence is TGCAGCGTTGAAGGACTAGCGGGGTCACAAGAGACCCAGTACTTC.

The gene calls are TRBV6-2 or TRBV6-3 and TRBJ2-3; unclear D gene. Trimming removed 6 bases at V and 8 bases at J, with 15 bases between. Per germline, CDR1 MNHEY and CDR2 SVGEGT. The CDR3 has 13 amino acids. The CDR3 DNA follows: TGTGCCAGCAGACTTCCCTACGCTCTTACGCAGTATTTT. Its translation: CASRLPYALTQYF.

The chain links TRBV7-2 to TRBJ2-7; D is unclear. The germline CDR1 and CDR2 sequences are SGHTA and FQGNSA. Deletions cut 4 bases from V and 0 bases from J, with 16 bases between. This CDR3 region has 16 residues. DNA for the CDR3: TGTGCCAGCAGCTCACCCCTCCAGACAAGCTCCTACGAGCAGTACTTC. Translated, it gives CASSSPLQTSSYEQYF.

The J gene is TRBJ2-4, the V gene TRBV19; no clear D gene. V gave up 7 bases and J gave up 4 bases, with 20 bases separating them. The CDR3 contains 16 residues. The germline gives CDR1 LNHDA, CDR2 SQIVND (reference sequence). CDR3 residues: CASTSSGDTRKNIQYF. The CDR3, as DNA: TGTGCCAGTACCTCTTCCGGAGACACCAGGAAAAACATTCAGTACTTC.

The chain carries TRBV3-1 and TRBJ1-1, with D uncertain. The CDR3 has 13 amino acids. Trimming pared 7 bases from V and 5 bases from J, leaving 14 bases between. Germline V gene lookup returns CDR1 LGHDT and CDR2 YNNKEL (reference sequence). The DNA for the CDR3 is TGTGCCAGCACAAACATGGGGTGGACTGAAGCTTTCTTT. It encodes CASTNMGWTEAFF.

The chain employs TRBV18 and TRBJ2-7; 7 bases agree with TRBD1. J was trimmed by 2 bases and V by 3 bases; bases with no gene match: 4. The CDR3 is 14 amino acids. Germline CDR1 and CDR2: KGHSH and LQKENI. The CDR3 protein is CASSPGTAPYEQYF. CDR3 DNA: TGTGCCAGCTCACCCGGGACAGCTCCCTACGAGCAGTACTTC.

The chain is built from TRBV2 and TRBJ2-3; D call uncertain. Germline-derived CDR1 and CDR2 are SNHLY and FYNNEI. This CDR3 region has 14 residues. Trimming cost V 3 bases and J 2 bases, with 9 bases left between them. The CDR3 DNA is TGTGCCAGCAGTGACCGCGTTTCCACAGATACGCAGTATTTT. Translation gives CASSDRVSTDTQYF. Based on the CDR3 plus reference TRBV2 and TRBJ2-3, the full variable domain is EPEVTQTPSHQVTQMGQEVILRCVPISNHLYFYWYRQILGQKVEFLVSFYNNEISEKSEIFDDQFSVERPDGSNFTLKIRSTKLEDSAMYFCASSDRVSTDTQYFGPGTRLTVL.

V and J are TRBV15 and TRBJ1-3, with a weak D call TRBD1 (5 bases). The CDR3 extends over 19 amino acids. V gave up 1 base and J gave up 0 bases, with 19 bases separating them. Germline V gene data show CDR1 as LNHNV and CDR2 as YYDKDF (reference sequence). CDR3 in amino acids: CATSRGSRDGTISGNTIYF. CDR3 bases: TGTGCCACCAGCAGAGGGTCGAGGGACGGAACAATCTCTGGAAACACCATATATTTT. The entire variable domain, with the rest obtained from reference TRBV15 and TRBJ1-3, is as follows: DAMVIQNPRYQVTQFGKPVTLSCSQTLNHNVMYWYQQKSSQAPKLLFHYYDKDFNNEADTPDNFQSRRPNTSFCFLDIRSPGLGDTAMYLCATSRGSRDGTISGNTIYFGEGSWLTVV.

The chain has TRBV20-1 and TRBJ2-7; TRBD2 matches 7 bases. V was clipped by 2 bases and J by 2 bases; unmatched bases: 9. Germline CDR1 DFQATT, CDR2 SNEGSKA (reference sequence). The CDR3 contains 15 residues. CDR3: CSARMGGGLTYEQYF. DNA of the CDR3: TGCAGTGCTAGAATGGGGGGGGGTTTGACCTACGAGCAGTACTTC.

The rearrangement joins TRBV25-1 to TRBJ1-6; tentative D call: TRBD1 (5 bases). This CDR3 is 15 amino acids long. From germline, CDR1 is MGHDK and CDR2 SYGVNS. Trimming stripped 2 bases from V and 7 bases from J, with 12 bases between. The CDR3 bases are TGTGCCAGCAGTGAACTGACAGTGGGGAATTCACCCCTCCACTTT. Translating gives CASSELTVGNSPLHF. The whole variable domain, filled in from reference TRBV25-1 and TRBJ1-6, reads EADIYQTPRYLVIGTGKKITLECSQTMGHDKMYWYQQDPGMELHLIHYSYGVNSTEKGDLSSESTVSRIRTEHFPLTLESARPSHTSQYLCASSELTVGNSPLHFGNGTRLTVT.